Each of the 32 T cell receptor beta chains below was sequenced from the same sample in a study of cytomegalovirus exposure and HLA in healthy donors. The PCR had 60 Vbeta and 13 Jbeta primers. The data were produced by immunoSEQ multiplex PCR, yet TCRdb's version contains in-frame clones alone and is incomplete. The table lists tens of thousands of clones, just under 90% of them singletons. The sample consisted of PBMCs. These receptors originate from a boy younger than 18 in good health and CMV-seronegative.

The chain combines TRBV14 with TRBJ2-5; the D gene is possibly TRBD1 (5 bases). Per germline, CDR1 SGHDN and CDR2 FVKESK. CDR3 length equals 13 residues. Trimming shortened V by 4 bases and J by 2 bases, and 8 bases separated the two germline ends. In DNA form, the CDR3 reads TGTGCCAGCAGCCTGACAGAACAAGAGACCCAGTACTTC. Translated, it gives CASSLTEQETQYF.

The chain combines TRBV6-1 with TRBJ1-2; possible D gene TRBD1, 5 bases. Between the trimmed V and J ends, which lost 1 base and 3 bases, there was a span of 9 bases. The CDR3 length is 14 residues. Looked up from germline, CDR1 is MNHNS and CDR2 is SASEGT. As DNA, the CDR3 is TGTGCCAGCAGTGAAGATGGGGCAGACTATGGCTACACCTTC. Its protein product is CASSEDGADYGYTF.

This clone was observed a handful of times. The gene calls are TRBV19 and TRBJ1-4, with 7 bases matching TRBD1. The CDR3 sequence is 13 residues long. The germline CDR1 and CDR2 sequences are LNHDA and SQIVND (reference sequence). Germline trimming cut 7 bases from V and 6 bases from J; bases unmatched to any gene: 5. The CDR3 region has the DNA TGTGCCAGTACCCTGACAGGGTATGAAAAACTGTTTTTT. Its protein is CASTLTGYEKLFF.

This chain uses TRBV2 with TRBJ2-7; 11 nucleotides agree with TRBD2. J lost 2 bases, V lost 8 bases, and 5 bases had no gene match. Germline lookup yields CDR1 SNHLY and CDR2 FYNNEI. The length of the CDR3 is 14 residues. CDR3 protein: CASGELAGAYEQYF. The DNA for the CDR3 is TGTGCCAGCGGGGAACTAGCGGGGGCCTACGAGCAGTACTTC.

The gene calls are TRBV2 and TRBJ1-1; no reliable D call. Germline V gives CDR1 SNHLY, CDR2 FYNNEI. CDR3 length equals 12 residues. The germline V and J ends were trimmed by 3 bases and 8 bases, with 10 bases remaining between them. CDR3 residues: CASSDSNSEAFF. Written as DNA, the CDR3 is TGTGCCAGCAGTGACAGTAATTCGGAAGCTTTCTTT.

V and J are TRBV7-9 and TRBJ1-5; maybe TRBD1 (6 bases). The CDR3 length is 14 residues. V lost 5 bases to trimming and J lost 3 bases, with 11 bases between them. The germline V gene has CDR1 SEHNR and CDR2 FQNEAQ (reference sequence). The CDR3 spells CASSRGQNNQPQHF. CDR3 nucleotide sequence: TGTGCCAGCAGCAGAGGACAGAACAATCAGCCCCAGCATTTT.

The chain has TRBV7-9 and TRBJ1-1; D not resolved. The CDR3 spans 13 residues. From germline, CDR1 is SEHNR and CDR2 FQNEAQ (reference sequence). V was shortened by 4 bases and J by 2 bases, with 8 bases between the two germline ends. The CDR3 reads CASSSEGNTEAFF. In nucleotides, the CDR3 is TGTGCCAGCAGCTCTGAGGGAAACACTGAAGCTTTCTTT. The full variable domain, its missing parts supplied by reference TRBV7-9 and TRBJ1-1, is DTGVSQNPRHKITKRGQNVTFRCDPISEHNRLYWYRQTLGQGPEFLTYFQNEAQLEKSRLLSDRFSAERPKGSFSTLEIQRTEQGDSAMYLCASSSEGNTEAFFGQGTRLTVV.

The chain employs TRBV7-8 and TRBJ1-3, with TRBD1 as a possible D gene (5 bases). V was cut by 5 bases and J by 0 bases, with 11 bases left in between. The V gene's germline CDR1 is SGHVS and CDR2 FQNEAQ. The CDR3 has 15 amino acids. Here the CDR3 DNA reads TGTGCCAGCAGCCCTGGGACTTACTCTGGAAACACCATATATTTT. As protein: CASSPGTYSGNTIYF.

The chain employs TRBV30 and TRBJ1-2; possible D gene TRBD1, 5 bases. This CDR3 region has 12 residues. Germline V lookup: CDR1 GTSNPN, CDR2 SVGIG (reference sequence). Trimming took 3 bases from V and 4 from J, leaving 9 bases between them. CDR3 protein: CAWSGHGYGYTF. Written as DNA, the CDR3 is TGTGCCTGGAGCGGACACGGCTATGGCTACACCTTC.

V usage is TRBV9 and J usage is TRBJ2-1; no clear D gene. Trimming removed 4 bases from V and 1 base from J, with 12 bases in between. Per the germline V gene, CDR1 is SGDLS and CDR2 is YYNGEE. This CDR3 spans 15 amino acids. CDR3 in amino acids: CASSPIAESYNEQFF. The DNA of the CDR3 is TGTGCCAGCAGCCCTATTGCCGAGTCCTACAATGAGCAGTTCTTC.

V usage is TRBV7-9 and J usage is TRBJ2-5; 8 nucleotides line up with TRBD2. Germline trimming cut 5 bases from V and 3 bases from J; bases unmatched to any gene: 8. CDR3 length equals 15 residues. CDR1 SEHNR and CDR2 FQNEAQ come from the germline V gene (reference sequence). CDR3 sequence reads: CASSPERGREETQYF. The CDR3 DNA reads TGTGCCAGCAGCCCTGAGCGGGGGAGGGAAGAGACCCAGTACTTC.

This clone was picked up one time. The V call is TRBV4-3, the J call TRBJ2-1; 9 nucleotides line up with TRBD2. This CDR3 has 16 amino acids. With V trimmed by 0 bases and J by 7 bases, 7 bases remained unmatched. Germline V gene sequence: CDR1 LGHNA, CDR2 YSLEER. In nucleotides, the CDR3 is TGCGCCAGCAGCCAAGATTGGGCGGGGGGGCCTAATGAGCAGTTCTTC. Its protein product is CASSQDWAGGPNEQFF.

V usage is TRBV12-5 and J usage is TRBJ2-7, with 9 positions matching TRBD1. V shed 4 bases, J shed 3 bases, and the junction held 7 bases outside the gene matches. This CDR3 is built from 15 residues. Germline V lookup: CDR1 LGHNT, CDR2 FRNRAP. The CDR3 nucleotides are TGTGCTAGTGGTTGGAGCGGGACAGGGAGCTACGAGCAGTACTTC. Its translation: CASGWSGTGSYEQYF.

This clone was seen a handful of times. As DNA, the CDR3 is TGTGCCAGCAGTCACCGGGACAAACCATACAATGAGCAGTTCTTC. It is translated as CASSHRDKPYNEQFF. V gene TRBV7-9 combines with J gene TRBJ2-1, with D possibly matching TRBD1 (6 bases). The length of the CDR3 is 15 residues. Trimming removed 6 bases at V and 4 bases at J, with 16 bases between. Germline CDR1 reads SEHNR; CDR2 reads FQNEAQ (reference sequence).

The CDR3 sequence is CASSYGRGGNQPQHF. The CDR3 DNA sequence: TGTGCCAGCAGTTACGGGCGGGGGGGCAATCAGCCCCAGCATTTT. This chain joins TRBV6-5 and TRBJ1-5; weak D call: TRBD1 (5 bases). The germline V gene encodes CDR1 MNHEY and CDR2 SVGAGI. The germline V and J ends were trimmed by 2 bases and 2 bases, with 10 bases remaining between them. This CDR3 is built from 15 residues.

The chain has TRBV10-3 and TRBJ1-5; a possible D gene is TRBD1 (5 bases). Trimming removed 4 bases at V and 4 bases at J, with 11 bases between. The CDR3 length is 14 residues. Germline V gives CDR1 ENHRY, CDR2 SYGVKD. As DNA, the CDR3 is TGTGCCATCAGTGTTTCGGGACTTAATCAGCCCCAGCATTTT. It codes for CAISVSGLNQPQHF.

V is TRBV10-3 and J is TRBJ1-2; D perhaps matches TRBD1 (5 bases). In germline, CDR1 is ENHRY, CDR2 SYGVKD. CDR3 length: 14 amino acids. V shed 8 bases and J shed 4 bases, with 17 bases lying between them. CDR3 sequence (DNA): TGTGCCATCCAGAAGCAGGGTTGGACCTATGGCTACACCTTC. As protein: CAIQKQGWTYGYTF.

The genes are TRBV7-9 and TRBJ1-6; 7 bases are a match to TRBD1. Germline V CDR1 and CDR2: SEHNR, FQNEAQ (reference sequence). The CDR3 loop spans 16 amino acids. Unmatched junction bases numbered 9, after V lost 1 base and J lost 9 bases. CDR3 sequence reads: CASSLGGRGSGSPLHF. CDR3 DNA sequence: TGTGCCAGCAGCTTAGGGGGCAGGGGGTCGGGTTCACCCCTCCACTTT.

V is TRBV19 and J is TRBJ1-1; D is unclear. There are 12 residues in the CDR3. Germline V gene lookup returns CDR1 LNHDA and CDR2 SQIVND (reference sequence). V was trimmed by 5 bases and J by 1 base, leaving 5 bases between them. The CDR3 DNA is TGTGCCAGTAGTGAGGCGAACACTGAAGCTTTCTTT. Translated, it gives CASSEANTEAFF.

This clone was seen more than once but under ten times. J is TRBJ2-7 and V is TRBV6-6; no reliable D call. The CDR3 is 10 amino acids. V was shortened by 6 bases and J by 3 bases, with 3 bases between the two germline ends. Germline V CDR1 and CDR2: MNHNY, SVGAGI (reference sequence). The CDR3 bases are TGTGCCAGCAGCTTCTACGAGCAGTACTTC. Amino acids: CASSFYEQYF.

This chain joins TRBV5-1 and TRBJ1-1; D not resolved. The CDR3 extends over 13 amino acids. V was cut by 5 bases and J by 2 bases, with 10 bases left in between. The germline CDR1 and CDR2 sequences are SGHRS and YFSETQ. The chain's CDR3 is CASRRELNTEAFF. CDR3 nucleotides: TGCGCCAGCAGGAGGGAGTTAAACACTGAAGCTTTCTTT.

The chain has TRBV6-4 and TRBJ2-3; D perhaps matches TRBD2 (6 bases). The CDR3 runs to 15 residues. Germline V CDR1 and CDR2: MRHNA, SNTAGT. With 4 bases removed from V and 1 base from J, the gap between germline ends came to 12 bases. The CDR3 sequence: CASSGGDSGTDTQYF. The CDR3 bases are TGTGCCAGCAGTGGGGGGGATAGTGGCACAGATACGCAGTATTTT.

The chain is built from TRBV4-2 and TRBJ2-4; D gene unclear. Deletions cut 0 bases from V and 0 bases from J, with 9 bases between. CDR3 length equals 16 residues. Per the germline V gene, CDR1 is LGHNA and CDR2 is YNFKEQ. This CDR3 is CASSQDDQLAKNIQYF. CDR3 sequence (DNA): TGTGCCAGCAGCCAAGATGATCAGTTAGCCAAAAACATTCAGTACTTC.

The genes are TRBV19 and TRBJ2-7; tentative D call: TRBD1 (5 bases). The V gene's germline CDR1 is LNHDA and CDR2 SQIVND (reference sequence). This CDR3 is built from 15 residues. The ends were cut back, 3 bases at V and 2 bases at J, with 14 bases in the middle. The CDR3 DNA is TGTGCCAGTAGTATCCGCGTGCAGGGCCCCTACGAGCAGTACTTC. Its protein product is CASSIRVQGPYEQYF.

The V gene is TRBV18, the J gene TRBJ1-2; D is undetermined. The germline CDR1 and CDR2 sequences are KGHSH and LQKENI. Trimming removed 6 bases from V and 6 bases from J, with 11 bases in between. This CDR3 spans 12 amino acids. The DNA for the CDR3 is TGTGCCAGCTCCCCGGCGGGCGATGGCTACACCTTC. Translating gives CASSPAGDGYTF.

This clone was observed a single time. This rearrangement joins TRBV27 to TRBJ2-3, with D uncertain. Deletions cut 3 bases from V and 0 bases from J, with 4 bases between. The length of the CDR3 is 13 residues. CDR1 is MNHEY and CDR2 is SMNVEV in the germline V gene (reference sequence). The CDR3 spells CASSFSSTDTQYF. The DNA for the CDR3 is TGTGCCAGCAGTTTCTCCAGCACAGATACGCAGTATTTT.

The chain links TRBV4-1 to TRBJ2-4, with D uncertain. The CDR3 is made up of 15 amino acids. V shed 1 base and J shed 0 bases, with 7 bases lying between them. CDR1 is MGHRA and CDR2 is YSYEKL in the germline V gene. The CDR3 coding sequence is TGCGCCAGCAGCCAAGTGGCAATAGCCAAAAACATTCAGTACTTC. This encodes CASSQVAIAKNIQYF.

The chain links TRBV27 to TRBJ2-5; the D gene is possibly TRBD2 (5 bases). Trimming took off 3 bases at V and 2 bases at J, with 13 bases between the two ends. CDR3 size: 15 residues. CDR1 is MNHEY, CDR2 SMNVEV, per germline (reference sequence). The CDR3 bases are TGTGCCAGCAGTTTCTCGGGGAATGAGCAAGAGACCCAGTACTTC. This gives the protein CASSFSGNEQETQYF.

The chain links TRBV11-2 to TRBJ1-5, with D perhaps matching TRBD1 (6 bases). Germline-derived CDR1 and CDR2 are SGHAT and FQNNGV. There are 14 residues in the CDR3. The V end was cut by 5 bases, the J end by 6 bases, with 14 bases between. The CDR3 loop is CASSEQGISQPQHF. CDR3 in DNA: TGTGCCAGCAGCGAACAGGGAATAAGTCAGCCCCAGCATTTT. Together with reference TRBV11-2 and TRBJ1-5, the CDR3 gives the full variable domain: EAGVAQSPRYKIIEKRQSVAFWCNPISGHATLYWYQQILGQGPKLLIQFQNNGVVDDSQLPKDRFSAERLKGVDSTLKIQPAKLEDSAVYLCASSEQGISQPQHFGDGTRLSIL.

The chain carries TRBV11-3 and TRBJ2-3; weak D call: TRBD1 (6 bases). V was trimmed by 5 bases and J by 1 base, leaving 13 bases between them. The CDR3 spans 15 residues. Germline loops: CDR1 SGHNT, CDR2 YENEEA. CDR3 coding DNA: TGTGCCAGCAGCGCGACAGGCCTCCGCACAGATACGCAGTATTTT. Translation: CASSATGLRTDTQYF.

The chain joins TRBV5-1 to TRBJ2-5, with TRBD2 identical over 7 bases. The CDR3 totals 15 residues. CDR1 SGHRS and CDR2 YFSETQ come from the germline V gene. With V trimmed by 1 base and J by 1 base, 4 bases remained unmatched. The CDR3 spells CASSLSLAAQETQYF. DNA for the CDR3: TGCGCCAGCAGCTTGAGCCTAGCGGCCCAAGAGACCCAGTACTTC.

The table lists this clone with a count of one. The rearrangement joins TRBV11-2 to TRBJ2-7, with TRBD1 matching over 9 bases. CDR1 and CDR2 from the germline V gene are SGHAT and FQNNGV. The CDR3 runs to 14 residues. With 6 bases clipped from V and 4 bases from J, the junction kept 7 bases outside the gene matches. The CDR3 sequence is CASSPGTGFYEQYF. CDR3 coding DNA: TGTGCCAGCAGTCCCGGGACAGGGTTTTACGAGCAGTACTTC.